This T cell receptor (beta chain) emerged from a study of Ad26.COV2.S vaccination and SARS-CoV-2 variants. Study details: The study gave Ad26.COV2.S intramuscularly, once or twice 56 days apart.

The V gene end was trimmed by 0 bases and the J gene end by 3 bases; junction bases not matched to a gene: 5. Germline assignment: CDR1 SGHDT and CDR2 YYEEEE. This CDR3 spans 15 amino acids. The sample's treatment: 15 to 20 received Ad26.COV2.S at low or high dose, single or two shots; several received placebo; per-sample allocation not given. The samples date from day 63 after the first vaccine or placebo injection. Adults aged 18-55 years in Boston included the donor. Produced via immunoSEQ multiplex PCR; TCRdb's table is partial and in-frame only. This sample has about 480,000 clones, with 87% found just once.

This receptor was taken from a person aged 18-65 years who received the Ad26.COV2.S COVID-19 vaccine or a placebo. The V and J genes are TRBV5-6 and TRBJ1-2; 7 positions agree with TRBD1. The sequencing used peripheral blood, collected in a trial of Ad26.COV2.S vaccine versus placebo. The chain's CDR3 is CASSLVTGAHYGYTF. CDR3 nucleotides: TGTGCCAGCAGCTTGGTTACAGGGGCGCACTATGGCTACACCTTC.